This T cell receptor (beta chain) was sequenced in a study of T cells in Graves' hyperthyroidism and ophthalmopathy. General study findings and limits: The authors' 13 V-J model separated ophthalmopathy from stable hyperthyroidism.

Germline lookup yields CDR1 SGHTA and CDR2 FQGNSA. The CDR3 extends over 15 amino acids. With 1 base removed from V and 4 bases from J, the gap between germline ends came to 10 bases. This clonotype has more than one count but fewer than ten. Its antigen is unknown. There were TCR beta CDR3 regions amplified from RNA transcripts. The study used the HTBI primer set for a first-round RT-PCR of the TCR CDR3. TCRdb used MiXCR to reprocess the multiplex PCR reads, holding one entry per CDR3 protein. Among nearly 750,000 distinct CDR3 sequences, 30% to 40% were seen once, and the ten largest hold roughly 30%. Newly diagnosed patients aged 18 to 65 had hyperthyroidism of under 2 months' duration.

This sequence originates from a woman between 40 and 55 years old with Graves' hyperthyroidism. What was sequenced was blood. The chain uses TRBV7-2 and TRBJ2-2; D call uncertain. As DNA, the CDR3 is TGTGCCAGCAGCTTAGGATCTTTTTCCACCGGGGAGCTGTTTTTT. This gives the protein CASSLGSFSTGELFF.